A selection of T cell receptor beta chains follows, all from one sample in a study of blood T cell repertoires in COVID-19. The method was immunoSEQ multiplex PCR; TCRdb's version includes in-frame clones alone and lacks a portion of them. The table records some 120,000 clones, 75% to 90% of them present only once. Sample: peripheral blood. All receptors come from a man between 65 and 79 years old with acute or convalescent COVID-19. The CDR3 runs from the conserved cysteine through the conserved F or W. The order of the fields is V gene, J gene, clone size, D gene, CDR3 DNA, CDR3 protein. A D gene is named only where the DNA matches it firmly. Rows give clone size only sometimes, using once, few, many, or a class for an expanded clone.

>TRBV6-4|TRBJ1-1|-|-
TGTGCCAGCAGACTAGTCGAAGCTTTCTTT
CASRLVEAFF
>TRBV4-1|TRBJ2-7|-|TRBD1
TGCGCCAGCAGCCAAGACAGGGGGCGCGAGCAGTACTTC
CASSQDRGREQYF
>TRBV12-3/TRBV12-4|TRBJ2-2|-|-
TGTGCCAGCACCATCATGGGGGAGCTGTTTTTT
CASTIMGELFF
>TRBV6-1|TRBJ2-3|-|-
TGTGCCAGCAGTGAACGGGGGAGCACAGATACGCAGTATTTT
CASSERGSTDTQYF
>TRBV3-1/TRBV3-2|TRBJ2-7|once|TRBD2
TGTGCCAGCAGCCCTGGACTAGCGGGGGGTTACGAGCAGTACTTC
CASSPGLAGGYEQYF
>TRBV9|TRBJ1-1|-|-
TGTGCCAGCAGCGTATTGCAGGAGAGGGCCGAAGCTTTCTTT
CASSVLQERAEAFF
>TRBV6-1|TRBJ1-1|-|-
TGTGCCAGCAGTGAAATCCGGGACACTGAAGCTTTCTTT
CASSEIRDTEAFF
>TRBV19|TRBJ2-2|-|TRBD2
TGTGCCAGTAGTCCGCGGACGGGGGGCACCGGGGAGCTGTTTTTT
CASSPRTGGTGELFF
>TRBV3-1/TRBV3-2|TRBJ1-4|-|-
TGTGCCAGCAGCCAAGGACAGGTCGGAGGAAAACTGTTTTTT
CASSQGQVGGKLFF
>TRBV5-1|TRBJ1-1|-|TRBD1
TGCGCCAGCAGCTTGGACAGGGGGTCGAACACTGAAGCTTTCTTT
CASSLDRGSNTEAFF
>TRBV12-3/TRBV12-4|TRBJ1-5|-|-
TGTGCCAGCACTGCGGGGGCCAATCAGCCCCAGCATTTT
CASTAGANQPQHF
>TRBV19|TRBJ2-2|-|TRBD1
TGTGCCAGTAGCTCCGGGACAGGGGGCACCGGGGAGCTGTTTTTT
CASSSGTGGTGELFF
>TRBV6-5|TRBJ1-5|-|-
TGTGCCAGCAAAATGGGGGGGGCAGGGAGTCAGCCCCAGCATTTT
CASKMGGAGSQPQHF
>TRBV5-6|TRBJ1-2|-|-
TGTGCCAGCAGCTTGGGGAGTTCTAACTATGGCTACACCTTC
CASSLGSSNYGYTF
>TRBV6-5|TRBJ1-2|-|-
TGTGCCAGTTCCACCGCAGGGTCCCATTCTTATGGCTACACCTTC
CASSTAGSHSYGYTF
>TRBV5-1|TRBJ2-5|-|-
TGCGCCAGCAGCCTCCGCGCGGGTTCCGAGACCCAGTACTTC
CASSLRAGSETQYF